Shown below are 4 T cell receptor beta chains from a single sample sequenced in a study of shared clonotypes between healthy human individuals (TCRdb year 2020). Libraries were prepared through the immunoSEQ multiplex PCR assay. TCRdb limited this immuneACCESS table to in-frame rearrangements with V and J called. A share of clones is missing; checked studies link under half to unresolved V genes, and the rest is unexplained. Present in this sample are a few million clones, approximately 94% of which were seen just once. The ten largest make up over 0.12% of the sample. Sample: naive CD4+ T cells sorted from blood. The sample's cell subset or site label, in plain terms: CD45RA+ positively selected. The source is a man in his late teens or twenties in good health.

The chain joins TRBV21-1 to TRBJ1-5; whether TRBD1, the table's D call, matches the DNA was not checked. TRBV21-1 is a pseudogene locus. This CDR3 has 15 amino acids. CDR3 loop: CASTPGGQSNQPQHF. DNA for the CDR3: TGTGCCAGCACCCCAGGGGGGCAGAGCAATCAGCCCCAGCATTTT.

The chain employs TRBV6-5 and TRBJ2-2; a possible D gene is TRBD2 (6 bases). CDR1 MNHEY and CDR2 SVGAGI come from the germline V gene. The CDR3 spans 13 residues. Trimming cost V 2 bases and J 5 bases, with 6 bases left between them. CDR3 protein: CASSYLATGELFF. CDR3 DNA: TGTGCCAGCAGTTACCTAGCGACCGGGGAGCTGTTTTTT.

The count of this clone is one. The chain carries TRBV25-1 and TRBJ2-5; D tentatively reads TRBD1 or TRBD2 (5 bases each). Trimming took 6 bases from V and 5 from J, leaving 19 bases between them. Germline values: CDR1 MGHDK, CDR2 SYGVNS. The CDR3 is 15 amino acids. CDR3 amino acids: CASRGVGAARETQYF. As DNA, the CDR3 is TGTGCCAGCAGGGGGGTCGGGGCCGCGAGGGAGACCCAGTACTTC.

The chain combines TRBV30 with TRBJ2-7; TRBD1 matches 11 bases. Germline trimming cut 1 base from V and 5 bases from J; bases unmatched to any gene: 10. The CDR3 consists of 16 residues. The germline CDR1 and CDR2 sequences are GTSNPN and SVGIG (reference sequence). CDR3 nucleotide sequence: TGTGCCTGGAGTGGCAAATTGGGGACAGGGGGACACGAGCAGTACTTC. Translation gives CAWSGKLGTGGHEQYF.